These 5 T cell receptor beta chains share one sample of origin, sequenced in a study of yellow fever vaccine responses in identical twins (dated by TCRdb to the late 2010s). Preparation of the library involved RT-PCR. These reads were obtained on an Illumina HiSeq 2500. Starting from the raw public reads, TCRdb applied fastp trimming at Q25, assembled clones with MiXCR and retained in-frame beta chains. Each CDR3 protein gets just one entry, which takes the most common genes and DNA from the rows behind it. The sample has 15,000 or so distinct CDR3 sequences on record, approximately 80% of them singletons. The top ten clonotypes cover 1.8% of the sample. The sample here was T cells from blood (PBMCs), unsorted or a sorted subset (not recorded which), taken before or after yellow fever vaccination (not recorded which). Source of these receptors: a woman aged 18 to 35 who received the yellow fever vaccine. Donor details come from another sample of the same person, matched by shared clones.

V usage is TRBV4-3 and J usage is TRBJ2-3; D is ambiguous. CDR1 and CDR2 from the germline V gene are LGHNA and YSLEER. CDR3 size: 15 residues. Trimming pared 1 base from V and 6 bases from J, leaving 14 bases between. In DNA, the CDR3 is TGCGCCAGCAGCCAAGCCCAAGCCTCCGGTGATACGCAGTATTTT. Encoded protein: CASSQAQASGDTQYF.

The count of this clonotype is one. V usage is TRBV20-1 and J usage is TRBJ2-7, with 7 bases matching TRBD2. The CDR3 has 17 residues. V was pared by 0 bases and J by 2 bases, with 13 bases of the junction left unmatched. Germline CDR1 is DFQATT and CDR2 is SNEGSKA (reference sequence). The CDR3, as DNA: TGCAGTGCTAGAGATCCTTCGTCGGCTAGCGGAGCCTACGAGCAGTACTTC. Its translation: CSARDPSSASGAYEQYF.

V usage is TRBV29-1 and J usage is TRBJ2-5; TRBD2 is a possible D gene (5 bases). This CDR3 has 14 residues. Germline V gene lookup returns CDR1 SQVTM and CDR2 ANQGSEA. The V end lost 0 bases, the J end lost 4 bases, and 12 bases lay between the germline ends. This chain's CDR3 is CSVEDYRGGETQYF. The CDR3 DNA reads as TGCAGCGTTGAAGATTATCGGGGTGGAGAGACCCAGTACTTC.

V is TRBV15 and J is TRBJ2-7; TRBD2 aligns across 7 bases. The J segment lost 4 bases and the V segment lost 4 bases, leaving 7 bases of the junction unmatched. The CDR3 is 14 amino acids. Germline CDR1 LNHNV, CDR2 YYDKDF (reference sequence). DNA of the CDR3: TGTGCCACCAGCACCGGAACTAGCGCTTACGAGCAGTACTTC. Encoded protein: CATSTGTSAYEQYF.

The chain uses TRBV2 and TRBJ2-7; D remains unclear. Trimming removed 3 bases from V and 3 bases from J, with 6 bases in between. The germline V gene encodes CDR1 SNHLY and CDR2 FYNNEI. The CDR3 is 12 amino acids. The CDR3 nucleotides read TGTGCCAGCAGTGATCAACTCTACGAGCAGTACTTC. This gives the protein CASSDQLYEQYF.